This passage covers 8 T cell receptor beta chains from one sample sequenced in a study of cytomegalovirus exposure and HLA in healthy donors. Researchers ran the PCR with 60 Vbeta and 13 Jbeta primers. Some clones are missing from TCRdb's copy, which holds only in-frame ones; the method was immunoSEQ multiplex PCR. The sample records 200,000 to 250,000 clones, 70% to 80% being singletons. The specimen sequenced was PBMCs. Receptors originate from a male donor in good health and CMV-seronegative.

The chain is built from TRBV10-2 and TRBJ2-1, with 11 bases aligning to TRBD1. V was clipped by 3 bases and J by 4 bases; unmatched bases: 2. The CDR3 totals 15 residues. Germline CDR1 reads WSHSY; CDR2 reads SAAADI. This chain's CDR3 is CASSDRDRGYNEQFF. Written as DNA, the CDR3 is TGCGCCAGCAGTGACCGGGACAGGGGGTACAATGAGCAGTTCTTC.

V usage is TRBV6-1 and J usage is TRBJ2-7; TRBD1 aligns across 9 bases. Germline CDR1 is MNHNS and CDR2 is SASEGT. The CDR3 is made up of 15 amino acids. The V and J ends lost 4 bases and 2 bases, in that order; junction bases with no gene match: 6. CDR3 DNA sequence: TGTGCCAGCAGTGTTACAGGGGGCACCCCCTACGAGCAGTACTTC. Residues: CASSVTGGTPYEQYF.

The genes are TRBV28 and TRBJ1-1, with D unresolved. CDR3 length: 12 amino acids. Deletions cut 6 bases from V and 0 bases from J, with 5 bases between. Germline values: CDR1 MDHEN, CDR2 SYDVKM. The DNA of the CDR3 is TGTGCCAGCAGAGTAGTGAACACTGAAGCTTTCTTT. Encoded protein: CASRVVNTEAFF.

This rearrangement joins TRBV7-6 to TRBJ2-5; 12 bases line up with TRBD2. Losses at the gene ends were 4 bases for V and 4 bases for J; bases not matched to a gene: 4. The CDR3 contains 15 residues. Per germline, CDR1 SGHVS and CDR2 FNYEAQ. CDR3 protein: CASSSTSGRGETQYF. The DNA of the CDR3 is TGTGCCAGCAGCTCGACTAGCGGGAGAGGAGAGACCCAGTACTTC.

CDR3 bases: TGCGCCAGCAGCTCAGGGGGTTCGGAGAACACTGAAGCTTTCTTT. Protein: CASSSGGSENTEAFF. The V call is TRBV5-1, the J call TRBJ1-1, with 7 bases that match TRBD1. Germline V CDR1 and CDR2: SGHRS, YFSETQ. There are 15 residues in the CDR3. V was clipped by 3 bases and J by 1 base; unmatched bases: 6.

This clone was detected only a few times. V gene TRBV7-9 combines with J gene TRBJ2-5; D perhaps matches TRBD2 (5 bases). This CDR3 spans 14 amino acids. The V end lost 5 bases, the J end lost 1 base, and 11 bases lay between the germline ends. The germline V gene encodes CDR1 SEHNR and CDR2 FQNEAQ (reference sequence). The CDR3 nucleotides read TGTGCCAGCAGCCCGCTCGGGGTCCAAGAGACCCAGTACTTC. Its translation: CASSPLGVQETQYF.

The CDR3, as DNA: TGTGCCAGCAGCTCAGTAGCGGGTAGCTCCTACAATGAGCAGTTCTTC. It translates to CASSSVAGSSYNEQFF. This chain connects TRBV28 to TRBJ2-1; 7 bases are shared with TRBD2. The V gene end was trimmed by 6 bases and the J gene end by 0 bases; junction bases not matched to a gene: 8. The CDR3 covers 16 residues. Per germline, CDR1 MDHEN and CDR2 SYDVKM.

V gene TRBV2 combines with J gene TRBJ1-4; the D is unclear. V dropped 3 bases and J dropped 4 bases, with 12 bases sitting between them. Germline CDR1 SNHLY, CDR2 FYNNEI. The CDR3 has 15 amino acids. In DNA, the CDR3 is TGTGCCAGCAGTGACTCCGGAGATCTTAATGAAAAACTGTTTTTT. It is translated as CASSDSGDLNEKLFF.